This TCR beta chain originates from a study of blood T cell repertoires in COVID-19. Looking at the study overall: The samples span acute and convalescent COVID-19 from the United States, Italy and Spain.

CDR3 length: 15 amino acids. Germline assignment: CDR1 MGHRA and CDR2 YSYEKL. V shed 0 bases and J 5 bases; nucleotides not matched to a gene: 3. The repertoire was sequenced with immunoSEQ multiplex PCR; TCRdb's copy has only in-frame clones and lacks some. Among 150,000 to 200,000 clones listed, 83% were seen once. The source of this sequence is a human donor in a cohort sampled during active COVID-19. Sequencing used peripheral blood. The J gene is TRBJ2-5, the V gene TRBV4-1, with 10 positions matching TRBD2. CDR3 nucleotide sequence: TGCGCCAGCAGCCAAGAAGCGGGAGGGGGGGAGACCCAGTACTTC. Amino acid sequence: CASSQEAGGGETQYF.